The clone carrying this TCR beta chain was recorded a few times. The target antigen is unknown. The sample is drawn from a study of CD8+ T cells in alopecia areata. Study outcomes and limitations: Sequences from scalp samples also cover resident alphabeta T cells of normal skin. Scalp and blood samples kept many expanded lesional clones throughout tofacitinib.

The treatment was: oral pan-JAK inhibitor, 5-10 mg twice daily. This CDR3 region has 15 residues. Germline loops: CDR1 LNHDA, CDR2 SQIVND (reference sequence). Trimming removed 2 bases from V and 9 bases from J; junction bases left unmatched: 9. RNA extraction was followed by reverse transcription into cDNA, which acted as the sequencing template. Sequencing used immunoSEQ multiplex PCR; TCRdb keeps in-frame clones, though not all of them. This sample has about 210,000 clones, with around three fifths found just once. The chain has TRBV19 and TRBJ1-5; 8 bases align to TRBD1. The clonotype was recovered from a human donor with alopecia areata. Sequences were derived from CD4+ T cells sorted from blood, sampled at week 4, from a patient treated with tofacitinib. CDR3 nucleotides: TGTGCCAGTAGTATACATAACAGGGGGGCCCGGCCCCAGCATTTT. Its translation is CASSIHNRGARPQHF.